The T cell receptor (beta chain) under discussion was sequenced for a study of blood T cell repertoires in COVID-19. As originally analysed: Estimates of nucleated cell counts were drawn from the amplification of reference gene primers. Only in-frame clones appear in the TCRdb table, and some are missing; sequencing was by immunoSEQ multiplex PCR. V, J and clone size are those of that table, while D and trimming were read from the DNA. The sample records roughly 45,000 clones, around 85% being singletons. V trimming: 4 bases; J trimming: 7 bases; junction bases outside the gene matches: 2. The CDR3 has 14 amino acids. The germline V gene encodes CDR1 MNHEY and CDR2 SVGEGT.

This clonotype was sampled from a woman in her sixties with acute or convalescent COVID-19. The V call is TRBV6-2 or TRBV6-3, the J call TRBJ2-1; 12 positions agree with TRBD2. The material sequenced was peripheral blood. The CDR3 nucleotides read TGTGCCAGCAGTTCTAGCGGGGGGGCGAATGAGCAGTTCTTC. This encodes CASSSSGGANEQFF.